The TCR beta chain described here comes from a study of cytomegalovirus exposure and HLA in healthy donors. From germline, CDR1 is LGHNA and CDR2 YNFKEQ. The CDR3 totals 16 residues. V lost 0 bases and J lost 2, with 11 bases in between. PCR amplification relied on 60 Vbeta primers (plus 13 Jbeta primers). Assay used: immunoSEQ multiplex PCR; TCRdb lists only in-frame clones, some missing. Of tens of thousands of clones listed, roughly 78% are singletons. In its sample, this clone was seen a few times. The receptor was derived from a male donor in good health and CMV-seropositive. The sequenced material came from PBMCs. The chain uses TRBV4-2 and TRBJ2-1; a weak D match, TRBD2 (5 bases). CDR3 residues: CASSQEQGLTYNEQFF. The CDR3 DNA follows: TGTGCCAGCAGCCAAGAACAAGGACTCACCTACAATGAGCAGTTCTTC.